The rows below give T cell receptor beta chains drawn from one sample of a study of blood T cell repertoires in COVID-19. Using immunoSEQ multiplex PCR, the repertoire was profiled, and TCRdb retains in-frame clones only, with some absent. Of around 360,000 clones in the sample, roughly 90% were seen once. The sequencing input was PBMCs or T cells enriched from blood (not recorded which). These receptors all come from a woman aged 25 to 39 who had recovered from COVID-19. CDR3s include the opening cysteine and the closing phenylalanine or tryptophan. The order of the fields is J gene, V gene, CDR3 protein.

J gene: TRBJ1-1
V gene: TRBV29-1
CDR3 protein: CSVEDRGTEAFF

J gene: TRBJ2-3
V gene: TRBV2
CDR3 protein: CASSEIDLTDTQYF

J gene: TRBJ1-2
V gene: TRBV2
CDR3 protein: CASSEQGQDYGYTF

J gene: TRBJ2-7
V gene: TRBV21-1
CDR3 protein: CASSKGEDRAYEQYF

J gene: TRBJ2-2
V gene: TRBV7-9
CDR3 protein: CASSLLAVNTGELFF

J gene: TRBJ2-3
V gene: TRBV25-1
CDR3 protein: CASSDSGQGVYTQYF

J gene: TRBJ2-5
V gene: TRBV28
CDR3 protein: CASSPGLAGLIGGETQYF

J gene: TRBJ2-2
V gene: TRBV9
CDR3 protein: CASSVSPGGTGELFF

J gene: TRBJ1-1
V gene: TRBV6-5
CDR3 protein: CASSRDRGDTEAFF

J gene: TRBJ1-1
V gene: TRBV3-1/TRBV3-2
CDR3 protein: CASSQRDRGAHTEAFF

J gene: TRBJ2-4
V gene: TRBV6-1
CDR3 protein: CASSERTGLAKNIQYF

J gene: TRBJ2-7
V gene: TRBV11-1
CDR3 protein: CASSRGQGYEQYF

J gene: TRBJ2-5
V gene: TRBV7-9
CDR3 protein: CASSLPLAGTETQYF

J gene: TRBJ2-2
V gene: TRBV7-2
CDR3 protein: CASSFTPGLVATGELFF

J gene: TRBJ2-2
V gene: TRBV7-8
CDR3 protein: CASSFWETATGELFF

J gene: TRBJ2-3
V gene: TRBV3-1/TRBV3-2
CDR3 protein: CASSQDPVGGGTDTQYF

J gene: TRBJ2-3
V gene: TRBV19
CDR3 protein: CASSMGDRGGDTQYF

J gene: TRBJ1-2
V gene: TRBV15
CDR3 protein: CATSIRVTNYGYTF

J gene: TRBJ1-4
V gene: TRBV7-2
CDR3 protein: CASSLNPPGLTNEKLFF

J gene: TRBJ2-7
V gene: TRBV9
CDR3 protein: CASSGRQGADEQYF

J gene: TRBJ2-7
V gene: TRBV6-5
CDR3 protein: CASSHGGSSYEQYF

J gene: TRBJ1-5
V gene: TRBV19
CDR3 protein: CASSIYETINQPQHF

J gene: TRBJ2-3
V gene: TRBV6-1
CDR3 protein: CASRESASGTTDTQYF